This T cell receptor (beta chain) was obtained from a study of T cells expressing NK-cell markers. Study details: In sorted CD3+CD56+NKG2C+, CD3+CD56+NKG2C- and CD3+CD56-NKG2C+ T cells, TCR beta repertoires were obtained.

From its re-call of the 5' RACE reads, TCRdb lists each CDR3 protein once, without DNA. This table holds a few hundred thousand distinct CDR3 sequences. The germline CDR1 and CDR2 sequences are MDHEN and SYDVKM. The CDR3 is made up of 16 amino acids. The clonotype comes from a man between 18 and 29 years old in good health. This rearrangement joins TRBV28 to TRBJ1-6; TCRdb's D call of TRBD1 is untestable without DNA. The specimen sequenced was blood T cells: a sorted CD56 or NKG2C T cell subset, CD4+ or CD8+ T cells, or bulk PBMC T cells (not recorded which). The CDR3: CASSLHTDRLNSPLHF.